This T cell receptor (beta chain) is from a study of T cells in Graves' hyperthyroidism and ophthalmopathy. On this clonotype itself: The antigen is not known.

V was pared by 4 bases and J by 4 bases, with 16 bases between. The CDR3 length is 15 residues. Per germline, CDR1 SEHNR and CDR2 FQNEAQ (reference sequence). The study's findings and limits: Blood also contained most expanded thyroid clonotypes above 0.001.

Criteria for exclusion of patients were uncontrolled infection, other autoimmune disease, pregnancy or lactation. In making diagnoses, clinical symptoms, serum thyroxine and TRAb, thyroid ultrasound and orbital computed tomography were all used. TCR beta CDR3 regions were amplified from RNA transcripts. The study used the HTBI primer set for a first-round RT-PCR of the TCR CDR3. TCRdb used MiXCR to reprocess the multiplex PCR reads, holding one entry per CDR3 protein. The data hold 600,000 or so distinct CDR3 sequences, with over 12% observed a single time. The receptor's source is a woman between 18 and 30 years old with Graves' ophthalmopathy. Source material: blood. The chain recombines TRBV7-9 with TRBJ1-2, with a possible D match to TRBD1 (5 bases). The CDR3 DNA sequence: TGTGCCAGCAGCTCCCCCCGGGGGGGGACCTATGGCTACACCTTC. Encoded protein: CASSSPRGGTYGYTF.